This T cell receptor beta chain was retrieved from a study of T cell changes during pregnancy in multiple sclerosis. V was trimmed by 1 base and J by 6 bases, leaving 16 bases between them. From germline, CDR1 is SGHVS and CDR2 FQNEAQ. The CDR3 has 17 residues. The table lists this clone with a count of one. Profiled with immunoSEQ multiplex PCR; TCRdb holds only in-frame clones, not every one. The table lists under 30,000 clones, 80% to 90% of them singletons. V gene TRBV7-8 combines with J gene TRBJ1-6; TRBD1 might be the D (5 bases). Sequenced here: CD8+ T cells from peripheral blood mononuclear cells, sampled in the second trimester of pregnancy. This TCR came from a female donor with multiple sclerosis, enrolled in a pregnancy study. This CDR3 is CASSLGGGAPSNSPLHF. CDR3 coding DNA: TGTGCCAGCAGCTTAGGTGGTGGGGCCCCTTCTAATTCACCCCTCCACTTT.